The 27 T cell receptor beta chains below come from one sample, sequenced in a study of cytomegalovirus exposure and HLA in healthy donors. It was with 60 Vbeta and 13 Jbeta primers that the PCR ran. Clones were sequenced by immunoSEQ multiplex PCR, and TCRdb holds only the in-frame ones, with some missing. The table includes about 180,000 clones, less than 85% detected once. Material: PBMCs. These receptors were collected from a man aged 18 to 29 in good health and CMV-seronegative.

The V call is TRBV7-2, the J call TRBJ1-3; TRBD1 matches at 9 bases. CDR1 SGHTA and CDR2 FQGNSA come from the germline V gene. Unmatched junction bases numbered 6, after V lost 2 bases and J lost 4 bases. The CDR3 has 16 residues. The CDR3 protein is CASSLTGQGGGNTIYF. The CDR3 DNA is TGTGCCAGCAGCTTAACGGGACAGGGCGGAGGAAACACCATATATTTT.

The genes are TRBV6-1 and TRBJ2-7; TRBD1 is a possible D gene (6 bases). The CDR3 covers 15 residues. Trimming pared 6 bases from V and 2 bases from J, leaving 17 bases between. Germline CDR1 MNHNS, CDR2 SASEGT. DNA for the CDR3: TGTGCCAGCAGCCCGGGACACTCAATTACCTACGAGCAGTACTTC. It encodes CASSPGHSITYEQYF.

The V and J genes are TRBV2 and TRBJ1-1; the match to TRBD1 covers 9 bases. The CDR3 runs to 14 residues. Germline lookup yields CDR1 SNHLY and CDR2 FYNNEI. The junction had 4 bases not matched to a gene; V was cut back by 3 bases and J by 5 bases. The CDR3 loop reads CASSDGQGRTEAFF. CDR3 sequence (DNA): TGTGCCAGCAGTGACGGACAGGGGAGGACTGAAGCTTTCTTT.

The chain has TRBV19 and TRBJ1-5; unclear D gene. Per germline, CDR1 LNHDA and CDR2 SQIVND (reference sequence). The CDR3 has 16 amino acids. V was trimmed by 1 base and J by 1 base, leaving 11 bases between them. The CDR3 loop reads CASSIASSRSNQPQHF. The CDR3 coding sequence is TGTGCCAGTAGTATAGCCTCCTCCAGGAGCAATCAGCCCCAGCATTTT.

The V and J genes are TRBV5-1 and TRBJ2-5; no clear D gene. Germline V gene data show CDR1 as SGHRS and CDR2 as YFSETQ. The CDR3 extends over 13 amino acids. V was clipped by 7 bases and J by 3 bases, with 13 bases between them. The CDR3 region is CASSPGGEETQYF. The CDR3 DNA reads as TGCGCCAGCTCCCCGGGTGGAGAAGAGACCCAGTACTTC.

This clone was picked up a small number of times. The rearrangement uses TRBV19 and TRBJ2-3; maybe TRBD1 (5 bases). Germline V gene data show CDR1 as LNHDA and CDR2 as SQIVND (reference sequence). The germline V and J ends were trimmed by 1 base and 2 bases, with 13 bases remaining between them. This CDR3 region has 16 residues. The CDR3 sequence is CASSIGRQTYTDTQYF. As DNA, the CDR3 is TGTGCCAGTAGTATAGGACGACAGACCTACACAGATACGCAGTATTTT.

The chain combines TRBV19 with TRBJ1-2; TRBD1 matches at 7 bases. Trimming took 7 bases from V and 3 from J; bases not matched to a gene: 2. Germline V CDR1 and CDR2: LNHDA, SQIVND (reference sequence). The CDR3 has 12 residues. DNA of the CDR3: TGTGCCAGTACACAGGGGTACTATGGCTACACCTTC. Protein: CASTQGYYGYTF.

This clone appeared a few times. The genes are TRBV7-2 and TRBJ2-5; 8 bases are shared with TRBD2. V lost 5 bases to trimming and J lost 5 bases; unmatched junction nucleotides: 10. The CDR3 sequence is 15 residues long. CDR1 and CDR2 from the germline V gene are SGHTA and FQGNSA. In nucleotides, the CDR3 is TGTGCCAGCAGCCCACGGGGCGGGAGGTTTGAGACCCAGTACTTC. Amino acids: CASSPRGGRFETQYF.

The sample holds one count of this clone. The chain is built from TRBV5-4 and TRBJ2-5; D gene uncertain. The CDR3 consists of 12 residues. In germline, CDR1 is SGHNT, CDR2 YYREEE (reference sequence). V shed 3 bases and J shed 5 bases, with 8 bases lying between them. CDR3 residues: CASSSIRETQYF. CDR3 in DNA: TGTGCCAGCAGCTCGATCCGGGAGACCCAGTACTTC. Full variable domain (outside the CDR3, taken from reference TRBV5-4 and TRBJ2-5): ETGVTQSPTHLIKTRGQQVTLRCSSQSGHNTVSWYQQALGQGPQFIFQYYREEENGRGNFPPRFSGLQFPNYSSELNVNALELDDSALYLCASSSIRETQYFGPGTRLLVL.

The chain links TRBV5-1 to TRBJ1-6; TRBD1 might be the D (6 bases). Germline V gene sequence: CDR1 SGHRS, CDR2 YFSETQ. V was trimmed by 0 bases and J by 5 bases, leaving 18 bases between them. The CDR3 has 18 amino acids. CDR3 DNA sequence: TGCGCCAGCAGCTTGGTGACGGGGGGCGGCCCTGATAATTCACCCCTCCACTTT. It encodes CASSLVTGGGPDNSPLHF.

This sequence joins TRBV9 and TRBJ2-7; D call uncertain. Looked up from germline, CDR1 is SGDLS and CDR2 is YYNGEE. The CDR3 has 15 residues. Trimming took 0 bases from V and 3 from J, leaving 13 bases between them. The CDR3 bases are TGTGCCAGCAGCGTAGATAACAGCCTTTACTACGAGCAGTACTTC. Amino acids: CASSVDNSLYYEQYF.

The chain couples TRBV28 to TRBJ2-5; D is uncertain. Looked up from germline, CDR1 is MDHEN and CDR2 is SYDVKM. The length of the CDR3 is 17 residues. With 1 base removed from V and 1 base from J, the gap between germline ends came to 16 bases. The CDR3 sequence: CASSLSFIRVGQETQYF. Here the CDR3 DNA reads TGTGCCAGCAGTTTATCCTTTATCCGGGTTGGCCAAGAGACCCAGTACTTC.

The J gene is TRBJ2-5, the V gene TRBV5-1; D is ambiguous. With the DNA end fitting TRBJ2-7 better, the J assignment may be wrong. This CDR3 region has 14 residues. CDR1 SGHRS and CDR2 YFSETQ come from the germline V gene. CDR3 sequence (DNA): TGCGCCAGCAGAAGGTCTGACGGCGGCTACGAGCAGTACTTC. Encoded protein: CASRRSDGGYEQYF.

This chain uses TRBV6-4 with TRBJ1-1; D may be TRBD1 (5 bases). Trimming took 8 bases from V and 2 from J, leaving 12 bases between them. The CDR3 consists of 13 residues. From germline, CDR1 is MRHNA and CDR2 SNTAGT. The CDR3 loop reads CASSLTENTEAFF. The CDR3 nucleotides read TGTGCCAGCTCCCTGACAGAAAACACTGAAGCTTTCTTT.

This clone was found a few times. V usage is TRBV19 and J usage is TRBJ2-7; 8 positions agree with TRBD1. Unmatched junction bases numbered 7, after V lost 3 bases and J lost 3 bases. CDR1 is LNHDA, CDR2 SQIVND, per germline (reference sequence). The CDR3 totals 15 residues. CDR3 nucleotides: TGTGCCAGTAGTATTCAGGGGGCTTGGGACTACGAGCAGTACTTC. Its translation is CASSIQGAWDYEQYF.

The chain couples TRBV18 to TRBJ1-3; no firm D call. Trimming shortened V by 3 bases and J by 0 bases, and 12 bases separated the two germline ends. CDR1 and CDR2 (germline): KGHSH, LQKENI. The CDR3 contains 16 residues. CDR3 in amino acids: CASSPPYKNSGNTIYF. CDR3 sequence (DNA): TGTGCCAGCTCACCGCCGTACAAGAACTCTGGAAACACCATATATTTT.

The genes are TRBV28 and TRBJ1-6; TRBD1 matches at 11 bases. Germline-derived CDR1 and CDR2 are MDHEN and SYDVKM. The length of the CDR3 is 15 residues. Trimming took 7 bases from V and 10 from J; bases not matched to a gene: 9. The CDR3: CASTTAGQGASPLHF. The CDR3 DNA follows: TGTGCCAGCACCACGGCCGGACAGGGGGCCTCACCCCTCCACTTT.

DNA for the CDR3: TGTGCCACCAGCAAAGGACAGGGATTTGGCTCTGGGGCCAACGTCCTGACTTTC. This encodes CATSKGQGFGSGANVLTF. V gene TRBV15 combines with J gene TRBJ2-6, with TRBD1 matching 8 bases. V shed 4 bases, J shed 0 bases, and the junction held 8 bases outside the gene matches. The CDR3 extends over 18 amino acids. From germline, CDR1 is LNHNV and CDR2 YYDKDF (reference sequence).

The chain is built from TRBV2 and TRBJ1-2; 9 positions match TRBD1. CDR1 and CDR2 from the germline V gene are SNHLY and FYNNEI. V lost 7 bases, J lost 4 bases, and 7 bases stayed unmatched. The CDR3 loop spans 14 amino acids. CDR3 region: CASNNRDRAYGYTF. In DNA, the CDR3 is TGTGCCAGCAATAACCGGGACAGGGCCTATGGCTACACCTTC.

J is TRBJ2-3 and V is TRBV15; tentative D call: TRBD1 (5 bases). The V gene's germline CDR1 is LNHNV and CDR2 YYDKDF (reference sequence). The CDR3 contains 15 residues. The V end lost 2 bases, the J end lost 3 bases, and 12 bases lay between the germline ends. CDR3 in DNA: TGTGCCACCAGCAGACAGGGTTTGGGAACAGATACGCAGTATTTT. Its protein is CATSRQGLGTDTQYF.

To note about this clone: The DNA is omitted, as the CDR3 cannot be located on it reliably, and the CDR3 follows TCRdb's listing. The CDR3 here is CASGLGTGGYQETQYF. The V gene is TRBV12-5, the J gene TRBJ2-5; TRBD2 is taken as the D call from the table, unchecked against the DNA. Germline CDR1 reads LGHNT; CDR2 reads FRNRAP. The CDR3 is 16 amino acids in total, end residues counted.

V and J are TRBV27 and TRBJ1-2, with no clear D. This CDR3 comprises 13 residues. Trimming shortened V by 6 bases and J by 5 bases, and 13 bases separated the two germline ends. Germline CDR1 is MNHEY and CDR2 is SMNVEV (reference sequence). The CDR3 DNA sequence: TGTGCCAGCAGACAGCCGGCCAGTTATGGCTACACCTTC. It encodes CASRQPASYGYTF.

This chain uses TRBV6-7 with TRBJ1-1; 9 nucleotides line up with TRBD1. TRBV6-7 has ORF status, its function being uncertain. This CDR3 has 15 amino acids. The V segment lost 3 bases and the J segment 5 bases; nucleotides outside the gene matches: 7. CDR3 DNA: TGTGCCAGCAGTTATTCACAGGGGGCGCGAACTGAAGCTTTCTTT. It encodes CASSYSQGARTEAFF.

This clone was observed a handful of times. This rearrangement joins TRBV18 to TRBJ1-1; TRBD1 might be the D (6 bases). The CDR3 sequence is 11 residues long. Per the germline V gene, CDR1 is KGHSH and CDR2 is LQKENI. V was cut by 5 bases and J by 8 bases, with 9 bases left in between. CDR3 sequence: CASSRQVEAFF. The CDR3 nucleotides are TGTGCCAGCTCAAGACAGGTGGAAGCTTTCTTT. The variable domain in full, with the rest retrieved from reference TRBV18 and TRBJ1-1, is NAGVMQNPRHLVRRRGQEARLRCSPMKGHSHVYWYRQLPEEGLKFMVYLQKENIIDESGMPKERFSAEFPKEGPSILRIQQVVRGDSAAYFCASSRQVEAFFGQGTRLTVV.

The J gene is TRBJ1-2, the V gene TRBV2, with unresolved D. Trimming removed 8 bases at V and 0 bases at J, with 7 bases between. This CDR3 is built from 12 residues. Germline V lookup: CDR1 SNHLY, CDR2 FYNNEI. The CDR3 reads CASHRANYGYTF. In DNA, the CDR3 is TGTGCCAGCCACAGAGCTAACTATGGCTACACCTTC.

The CDR3 loop reads CASSLAGGPYEQYF. The CDR3 nucleotides are TGCGCCAGCAGCTTGGCAGGGGGCCCCTACGAGCAGTACTTC. The chain carries TRBV5-1 and TRBJ2-7; 8 bases line up with TRBD1. With 0 bases clipped from V and 2 bases from J, the junction kept 1 base outside the gene matches. The CDR3 has 14 residues. Germline lookup yields CDR1 SGHRS and CDR2 YFSETQ.

V usage is TRBV5-8 and J usage is TRBJ1-1; the D is unclear. Per germline, CDR1 SGHTS and CDR2 YDEGEE. The V end was cut by 6 bases, the J end by 11 bases, with 11 bases between. This CDR3 comprises 10 residues. The CDR3 protein is CASTRGEAFF. As DNA, the CDR3 is TGTGCCAGCACACGCGGGGAGGCTTTCTTT.